This is a list of T cell receptor beta chains from one sample in a study of cytomegalovirus exposure and HLA in healthy donors. TCRdb's copy holds only in-frame clones and misses some; the assay was immunoSEQ multiplex PCR. Of tens of thousands of clones in the sample, 65% to 85% were seen once. The source material was PBMCs. The receptors here all came from a woman aged 25 to 45 in good health and CMV-seronegative. Both conserved end residues are part of each CDR3. A D gene is named only where the DNA matches it firmly. Rows give clone size only sometimes, using once, few, many, or a class for an expanded clone.

TRBV9	.	TRBJ1-6	.	CASSVGWDGQPLHF	TGTGCCAGCAGCGTAGGATGGGACGGACAGCCCCTCCACTTT
TRBV18	.	TRBJ2-5	.	CASSPGTQPNQETQYF	TGTGCCAGCTCACCAGGGACACAACCAAATCAAGAGACCCAGTACTTC
TRBV5-4	.	TRBJ2-2	.	CASSHTGHTGELFF	TGTGCCAGCAGCCATACAGGGCACACCGGGGAGCTGTTTTTT
TRBV12-5	.	TRBJ1-5	TRBD1	CASGFTGVGQPQHF	TGTGCTAGTGGTTTCACAGGGGTGGGTCAGCCCCAGCATTTT
TRBV19	.	TRBJ2-5	TRBD1	CASSRTGFQETQYF	TGTGCCAGTAGTCGGACAGGGTTCCAAGAGACCCAGTACTTC
TRBV18	.	TRBJ1-1	.	CASSPNLGGGTEAFF	TGTGCCAGCTCACCCAACTTGGGGGGGGGCACTGAAGCTTTCTTT
TRBV5-1	.	TRBJ1-1	.	CASSLEGVNTEAFF	TGCGCCAGCAGCCTTGAGGGCGTCAACACTGAAGCTTTCTTT
TRBV19	.	TRBJ1-1	TRBD1	CASSIPPGGYMNTEAFF	TGTGCCAGTAGTATCCCCCCAGGGGGTTACATGAACACTGAAGCTTTCTTT
TRBV4-3	.	TRBJ2-1	.	CASSQGGAYNEQFF	TGCGCCAGCAGCCAAGGGGGGGCCTACAATGAGCAGTTCTTC
TRBV30	.	TRBJ1-1	.	CAWSKGRANTEAFF	TGTGCCTGGAGTAAGGGCAGGGCTAACACTGAAGCTTTCTTT
TRBV19	.	TRBJ2-7	TRBD2	CASKRTSGDSYEQYF	TGTGCCAGTAAAAGGACTAGCGGGGATTCCTACGAGCAGTACTTC
TRBV7-9	.	TRBJ2-2	.	CASSSQSGELFF	TGTGCCAGCAGCTCCCAGTCCGGGGAGCTGTTTTTT
TRBV6-1	.	TRBJ1-1	.	CASSLRTDTEAFF	TGTGCCAGCAGTCTCAGGACAGACACTGAAGCTTTCTTT
TRBV7-2	.	TRBJ2-2	.	CASHPGFLPNTGELFF	TGTGCCAGTCATCCGGGGTTTTTACCGAACACCGGGGAGCTGTTTTTT
TRBV4-3	.	TRBJ1-6	.	CASSQYPPGSVYNSPLHF	TGCGCCAGCAGCCAATATCCCCCGGGGTCCGTTTATAATTCACCCCTCCACTTT
TRBV11-3	.	TRBJ2-3	.	CASSPRGSLFTDTQYF	TGTGCCAGCAGCCCACGGGGGTCCCTCTTCACAGATACGCAGTATTTT
TRBV27	.	TRBJ1-1	.	CASSMSQGVDTEAFF	TGTGCCAGCAGTATGTCACAGGGTGTTGACACTGAAGCTTTCTTT
TRBV7-7	.	TRBJ2-2	.	CASSLDRGGGELFF	TGTGCCAGCAGCTTAGATCGGGGAGGCGGGGAGCTGTTTTTT
TRBV29-1	.	TRBJ1-2	.	CSVEDLGVGYGYTF	TGCAGCGTTGAAGATCTCGGAGTCGGCTATGGCTACACCTTC
TRBV7-2	.	TRBJ1-3	TRBD1	CASSLTGTGNTIYF	TGTGCCAGCAGCTTGACAGGGACTGGAAACACCATATATTTT
TRBV2	.	TRBJ1-5	.	CASSEINNQPQHF	TGTGCCAGCAGTGAAATCAATAATCAGCCCCAGCATTTT
TRBV19	.	TRBJ1-1	TRBD1	CASIGTGADTEAFF	TGTGCCAGTATCGGGACAGGGGCGGACACTGAAGCTTTCTTT
TRBV27	.	TRBJ2-1	.	CASSQSGAREQFF	TGTGCCAGCAGTCAGTCGGGTGCTAGAGAGCAGTTCTTC
TRBV4-1	.	TRBJ1-1	.	CASSRAPGTLQNTEAFF	TGCGCCAGCAGCCGAGCCCCTGGGACATTACAGAACACTGAAGCTTTCTTT
TRBV11-2	.	TRBJ1-1	.	CASSLDGAMNTEAFF	TGTGCCAGCAGCTTAGATGGAGCCATGAACACTGAAGCTTTCTTT
TRBV5-1	.	TRBJ1-2	.	CASSLVRGVGGYTF	TGCGCCAGCAGCTTGGTCAGGGGAGTTGGGGGCTACACCTTC
TRBV19	.	TRBJ1-2	.	CASSPRTRSGYTF	TGCGCCAGTAGTCCCCGGACAAGGAGTGGCTACACCTTC
TRBV6-1	.	TRBJ2-2	.	CASRGVSTGELFF	TGTGCCTCCAGGGGGGTTTCGACCGGGGAGCTGTTTTTT
TRBV25-1	.	TRBJ1-6	TRBD1	CASSDWKGAKRSPLHF	TGTGCCAGCAGTGATTGGAAGGGGGCGAAGAGGTCACCCCTCCACTTT
TRBV7-2	once	TRBJ2-1	.	CASSLVWREGGEQFF	TGTGCCAGCAGCTTAGTTTGGAGGGAAGGTGGGGAGCAGTTCTTC
TRBV5-4	.	TRBJ2-7	TRBD1	CASSTPRQGSYEQYF	TGTGCCAGCAGCACCCCGAGACAGGGATCCTACGAGCAGTACTTC